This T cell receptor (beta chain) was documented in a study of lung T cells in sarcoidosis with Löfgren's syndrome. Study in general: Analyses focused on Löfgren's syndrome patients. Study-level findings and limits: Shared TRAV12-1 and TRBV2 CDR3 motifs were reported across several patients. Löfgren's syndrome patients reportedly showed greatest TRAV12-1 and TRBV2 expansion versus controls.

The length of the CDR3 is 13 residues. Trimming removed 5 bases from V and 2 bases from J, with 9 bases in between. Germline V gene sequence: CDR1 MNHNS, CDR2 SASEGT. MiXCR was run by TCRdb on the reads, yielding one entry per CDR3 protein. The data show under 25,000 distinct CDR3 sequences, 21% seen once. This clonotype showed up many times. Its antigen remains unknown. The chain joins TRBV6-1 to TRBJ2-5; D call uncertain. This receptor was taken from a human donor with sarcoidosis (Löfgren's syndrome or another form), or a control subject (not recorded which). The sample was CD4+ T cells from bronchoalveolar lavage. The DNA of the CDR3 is TGTGCCAGCAGTCTGGAGAGGCAAGAGACCCAGTACTTC. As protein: CASSLERQETQYF.